The source of this T cell receptor beta chain is a study of T cell repertoires in cytomegalovirus infection. TCRdb itself ran the reads through MiXCR, one entry per CDR3 protein. The sample has hundreds of thousands of distinct CDR3 sequences; roughly a sixth are singletons. The CDR3 has 11 amino acids. Germline CDR1 reads MNHNY; CDR2 reads SVGAGI (reference sequence). V was pared by 6 bases and J by 14 bases, with 16 bases between. The receptor was derived from a human donor in good health (CMV status not recorded). Some clones in this sample may be carry-over from other donors' samples. The sequencing input was PBMCs. The V call is TRBV6-6, the J call TRBJ2-5; D is perhaps TRBD2 (5 bases). The CDR3 DNA follows: TGTGCCAGCAGCTACGCCGGGAAAATTTACTTC. This encodes CASSYAGKIYF.